This T cell receptor beta chain was retrieved from a study of OX40 agonist ivuxolimab in advanced cancers. On the study more broadly: Patients with hepatocellular carcinoma, melanoma, renal cell or head and neck cancer made up the dose-escalation patients.

Study observations and caveats: Some of the lowest clonal expansion was seen in partial responders at 0.1-3.0 mg/kg. Expanded clones were, on average, more numerous in CD8+ T cells than in CD4+.

This clone was observed once. Its target is not known. The assay was immunoSEQ multiplex PCR, and TCRdb's table has in-frame clones only and misses some. The sample has around 82,000 clones; around nine tenths are singletons. Here the sequenced sample was CD4+ or CD8+ T cells sorted from blood, taken in a trial of the OX40 agonist ivuxolimab. The receptor was derived from an adult with an advanced solid tumor such as melanoma, head and neck, liver or kidney cancer.

Written as DNA, the CDR3 is TGTGCCAGCAGCTCACAGGGGAACAATCAGCCCCAGCATTTT. Protein sequence: CASSSQGNNQPQHF. V usage is TRBV6-1 and J usage is TRBJ1-5; 7 bases match TRBD1. This CDR3 has 14 residues. V dropped 6 bases and J dropped 3; count of bases not matched to a gene: 5. Germline V gene lookup returns CDR1 MNHNS and CDR2 SASEGT.